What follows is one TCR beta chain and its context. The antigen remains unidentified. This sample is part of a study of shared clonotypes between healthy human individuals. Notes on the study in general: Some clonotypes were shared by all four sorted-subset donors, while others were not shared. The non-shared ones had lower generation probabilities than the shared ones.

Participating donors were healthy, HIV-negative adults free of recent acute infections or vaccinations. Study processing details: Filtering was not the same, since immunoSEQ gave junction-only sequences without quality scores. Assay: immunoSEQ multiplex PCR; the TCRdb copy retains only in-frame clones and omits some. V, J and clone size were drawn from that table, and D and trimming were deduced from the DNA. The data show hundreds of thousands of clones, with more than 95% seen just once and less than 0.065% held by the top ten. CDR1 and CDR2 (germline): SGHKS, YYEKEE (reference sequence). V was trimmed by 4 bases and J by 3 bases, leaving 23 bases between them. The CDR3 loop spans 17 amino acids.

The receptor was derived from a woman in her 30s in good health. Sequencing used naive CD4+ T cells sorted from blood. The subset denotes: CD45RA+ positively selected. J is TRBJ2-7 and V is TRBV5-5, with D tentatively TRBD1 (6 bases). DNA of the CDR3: TGTGCCAGCAGCAGCACTAAGGACAGTGGAGGCCTCTACGAGCAGTACTTC. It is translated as CASSSTKDSGGLYEQYF.